The source of this T cell receptor (beta chain) is a study of kidney transplant recipient with SARS-CoV-2 infection. Points on this clonotype: This may be a read error, as it is one base from a much larger clone.

Deletions cut 6 bases from V and 4 bases from J, with 22 bases between. The CDR3 is made up of 16 amino acids. Germline V gene lookup returns CDR1 SGDLS and CDR2 YYNGEE. TCRdb independently ran MiXCR on the reads; one entry per CDR3 protein. In the table there are roughly 250,000 distinct CDR3 sequences, about 30% of which are singletons. The sequence was collected from a male patient in his thirties who had COVID-19 and was a kidney transplant recipient. Some T cells may originate from the graft donor. The J gene is TRBJ1-2, the V gene TRBV9; D is undetermined. This specimen consisted of a blood sample, obtained at baseline and on roughly day 120 from a kidney transplant recipient. The CDR3 loop reads CASTAGYSRKTYGYTF. The DNA for the CDR3 is TGTGCCAGCACAGCTGGGTACTCAAGAAAGACCTATGGCTACACCTTC.